The sequence of this T cell receptor (beta chain) was determined in a study of cytomegalovirus exposure and HLA in healthy donors. The CDR3 runs 14 residues. The V end lost 3 bases, the J end lost 3 bases, and 9 bases lay between the germline ends. From germline, CDR1 is MNHEY and CDR2 SMNVEV (reference sequence). The PCR had 60 Vbeta and 13 Jbeta primers. Sequenced by immunoSEQ multiplex PCR; TCRdb stores in-frame clones only, minus some. The table shows about 73,000 clones, with under 80% occurring only once. The sequencing sample was made of PBMCs. This chain uses TRBV27 with TRBJ1-5; D ambiguous. The TCR comes from a woman in her forties or fifties in good health and CMV-seropositive. The CDR3 region is CASSLSGNNQPQHF. CDR3 coding DNA: TGTGCCAGCAGTTTGTCAGGTAACAATCAGCCCCAGCATTTT.